This T cell receptor (beta chain) was retrieved from a study of cytotoxic CD8 clonotypes in ibrutinib-treated CLL. The CDR3 spans 16 residues. Germline loops: CDR1 MGHRA, CDR2 YSYEKL. V shed 2 bases and J 4 bases; nucleotides not matched to a gene: 7. The assay was immunoSEQ multiplex PCR, and TCRdb's table has in-frame clones only and misses some. The table shows some 310,000 clones, with 70% to 80% occurring only once. Sequences were derived from PBMCs, sampled before ibrutinib treatment. The chain links TRBV4-1 to TRBJ1-5; TRBD1 aligns across 8 bases. The sequence was obtained from a human donor with chronic lymphocytic leukemia. The CDR3 nucleotides are TGCGCCAGCAGCCAATCTGGACAGGGAAGGAATCAGCCCCAGCATTTT. It codes for CASSQSGQGRNQPQHF.